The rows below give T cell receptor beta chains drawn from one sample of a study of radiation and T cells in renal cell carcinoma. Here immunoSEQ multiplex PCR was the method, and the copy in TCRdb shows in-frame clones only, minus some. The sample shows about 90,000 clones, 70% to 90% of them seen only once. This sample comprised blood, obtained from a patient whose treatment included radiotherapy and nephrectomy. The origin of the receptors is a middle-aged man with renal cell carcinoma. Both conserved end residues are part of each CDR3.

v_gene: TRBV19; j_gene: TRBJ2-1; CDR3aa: CASSIVSVASREQFF
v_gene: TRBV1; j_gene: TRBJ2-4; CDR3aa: CTSSQETWDRGDLAKNIQYF
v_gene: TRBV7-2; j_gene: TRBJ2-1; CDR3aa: CASSPISRSYNEQFF
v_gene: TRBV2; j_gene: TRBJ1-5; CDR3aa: CASRRDSNQPQHF
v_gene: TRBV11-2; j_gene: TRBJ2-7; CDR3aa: CASSLSGTEQYF
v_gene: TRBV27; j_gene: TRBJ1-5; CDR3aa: CASSSPGNQPQHF
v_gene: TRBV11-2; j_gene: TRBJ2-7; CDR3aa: CASSWSSKETYEQYF
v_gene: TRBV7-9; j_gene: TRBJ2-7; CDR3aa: CASSPDSGLSSYEQYF
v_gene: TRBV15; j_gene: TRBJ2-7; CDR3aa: CATSYGTSSSYEQYF
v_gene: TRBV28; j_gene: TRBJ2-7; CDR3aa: CASSYTSPYEQYF
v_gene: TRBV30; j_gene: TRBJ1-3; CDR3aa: CAWRFSGNTIYF
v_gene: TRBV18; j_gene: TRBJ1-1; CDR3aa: CASSPLSGPGANTEAFF
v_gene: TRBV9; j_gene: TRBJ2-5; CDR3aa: CASSPPAGLGETQYF
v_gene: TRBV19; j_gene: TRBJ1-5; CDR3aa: CASSIDGGSNQPQHF
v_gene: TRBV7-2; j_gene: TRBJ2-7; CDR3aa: CASSSPGQGTYEQYF
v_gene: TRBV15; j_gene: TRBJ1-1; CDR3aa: CATSRDTGEAFF
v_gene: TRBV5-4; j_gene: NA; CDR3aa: CASSYPRGLAGGSSYEQYF
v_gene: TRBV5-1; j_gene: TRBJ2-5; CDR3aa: CASSWDRAETQYF
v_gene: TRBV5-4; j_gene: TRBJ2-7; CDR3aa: CASRDSVYEQYF
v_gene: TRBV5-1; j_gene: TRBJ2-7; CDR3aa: CASSPGTSGGSSYEQYF
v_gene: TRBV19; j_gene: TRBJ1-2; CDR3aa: CASSIWTLGAEGYTF
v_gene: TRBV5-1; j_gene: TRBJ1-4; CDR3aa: CASSARTGDLNEKLFF
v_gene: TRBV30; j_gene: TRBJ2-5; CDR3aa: CAWSGRAEFQETQYF
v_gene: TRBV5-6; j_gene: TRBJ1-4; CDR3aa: CASSWRQANEKLFF
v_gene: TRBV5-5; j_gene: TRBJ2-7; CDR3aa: CASSLVDRGLLEQYF
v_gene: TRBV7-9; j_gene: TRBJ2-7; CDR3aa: CASSSTRDEQYF
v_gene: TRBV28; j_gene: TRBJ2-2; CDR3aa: CASSFHRDRGTGELFF
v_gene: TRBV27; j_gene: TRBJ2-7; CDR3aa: CASKIHGQEAYEQYF
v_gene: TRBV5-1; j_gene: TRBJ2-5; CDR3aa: CASSLADIPGETQYF
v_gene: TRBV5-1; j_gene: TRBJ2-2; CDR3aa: CASSGGQHYSGELFF
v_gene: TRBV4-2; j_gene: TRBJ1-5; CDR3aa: CASSQERDRVGLPQHF
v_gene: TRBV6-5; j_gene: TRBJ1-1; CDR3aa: CASSYSFSGAEAFF
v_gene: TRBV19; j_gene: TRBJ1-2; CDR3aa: CASSIDTLGYDYGYTF
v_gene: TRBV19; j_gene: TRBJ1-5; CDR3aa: CASSSNDRYEKPQHF
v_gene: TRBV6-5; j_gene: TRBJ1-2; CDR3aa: CASSKRTGGGYTF
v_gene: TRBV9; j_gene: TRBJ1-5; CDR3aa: CASSPGTGGNQPQHF
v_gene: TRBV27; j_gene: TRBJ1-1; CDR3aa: CASSLNTDPRSTEAFF
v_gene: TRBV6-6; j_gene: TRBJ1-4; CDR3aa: CASSYSPGLGEKLFF
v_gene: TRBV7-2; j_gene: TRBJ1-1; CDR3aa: CASSLAPGSGAEAFF
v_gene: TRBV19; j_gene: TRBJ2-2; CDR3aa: CASTKISGSSDTGELFF
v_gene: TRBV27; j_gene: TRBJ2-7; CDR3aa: CASSSDGRGREQYF
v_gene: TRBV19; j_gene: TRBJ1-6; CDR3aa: CASSTSAGTGVSNSPLHF
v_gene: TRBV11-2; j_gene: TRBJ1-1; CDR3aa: CASSFSAYTEAFF
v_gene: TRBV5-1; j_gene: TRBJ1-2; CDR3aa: CASSFHRDGFYGYTF
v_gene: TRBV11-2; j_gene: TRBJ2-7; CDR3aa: CASSLDHPALYEQYF
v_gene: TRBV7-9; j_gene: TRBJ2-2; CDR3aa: CASSLARLGELFF
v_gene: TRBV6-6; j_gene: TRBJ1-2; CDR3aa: CATTPTGVDGYTF
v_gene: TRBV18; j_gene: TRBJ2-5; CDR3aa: CASSHSWGLKSETQYF